This T cell receptor (beta chain) was sequenced in a study of cytomegalovirus exposure and HLA in healthy donors. Trimming took 7 bases from V and 4 from J; bases not matched to a gene: 11. Germline V gene lookup returns CDR1 SGHRS and CDR2 YFSETQ. The CDR3 spans 16 residues. In the PCR, 60 Vbeta and 13 Jbeta primers were used. The assay was immunoSEQ multiplex PCR, and TCRdb's table has in-frame clones only and misses some. The sample records 140,000 or so clones, about 72% being singletons. In this sample, this clone turned up once. Its antigen is undetermined. Broader study findings: The study put about 180 TCR beta chains on its list as cytomegalovirus-associated. A later analysis, which compared TCR beta chains of equal frequency, found the HLA-associated ones more clonally expanded.

The sequence was collected from a man in his forties in good health and CMV-seronegative. The chain employs TRBV5-1 and TRBJ2-2; TRBD2 aligns across 9 bases. The sequenced sample was PBMCs. CDR3 sequence: CASQRDASGTTGELFF. The DNA of the CDR3 is TGCGCCAGCCAAAGAGATGCTAGCGGGACCACCGGGGAGCTGTTTTTT.